Below, 2 T cell receptor beta chains from the same sample are listed, as sequenced in a study of tumor T cells in aggressive B-cell lymphoma. TCRdb keeps only in-frame clones here, not all; method: immunoSEQ multiplex PCR. The profile shows some 2,500 clones, approximately 91% of them singletons. The sample comprised tumor tissue. These receptors were collected from an adult with diffuse large B cell lymphoma.

Points on this clone: Other DNA sequences in the sample encode the same CDR3. The rearrangement links TRBV29-1 to TRBJ2-7, with D possibly being TRBD2 (6 bases). The CDR3 sequence is 13 residues long. Germline assignment: CDR1 SQVTM and CDR2 ANQGSEA. Trimming removed 4 bases from V and 3 bases from J, with 13 bases in between. CDR3 bases: TGCAGCGTTGTCGGGGGACGTGACTACGAGCAGTACTTC. Its translation is CSVVGGRDYEQYF.

This clone was detected only a few times. The rearrangement joins TRBV19 to TRBJ1-2; 9 positions match TRBD1. CDR1 is LNHDA, CDR2 SQIVND, per germline (reference sequence). This CDR3 spans 12 amino acids. Trimming took 7 bases from V and 7 from J; bases not matched to a gene: 4. The CDR3 reads CASTGTGSGYTF. The CDR3 DNA reads TGTGCCAGTACCGGGACAGGGTCTGGCTACACCTTC. The entire variable domain, with the rest obtained from reference TRBV19 and TRBJ1-2, is as follows: DGGITQSPKYLFRKEGQNVTLSCEQNLNHDAMYWYRQDPGQGLRLIYYSQIVNDFQKGDIAEGYSVSREKKESFPLTVTSAQKNPTAFYLCASTGTGSGYTFGSGTRLTVV.